This passage covers 5 T cell receptor beta chains from one sample sequenced in a study of cytomegalovirus exposure and HLA in healthy donors (dated by TCRdb to between 2016 and 2019). The protocol used for the library was the immunoSEQ multiplex PCR assay. The multiplex PCR relied on a mix of 60 forward primers for TCR Vbeta segments and 13 reverse primers for TCR Jbeta segments. TCRdb carries this immuneACCESS record with in-frame sequences only. Its versions omit some clonotypes, under half of them owing to an unresolved V gene in the studies checked, with the rest unexplained. The sample has some 190,000 clones on record, almost 75% of them singletons. Of the sample, around 3.3% falls within the top ten clones. The sequenced sample was PBMCs. These receptors originate from a woman aged 25-40 years in good health and CMV-seropositive.

This chain joins TRBV6-5 and TRBJ1-5; 7 bases match TRBD1. With 6 bases clipped from V and 6 bases from J, the junction kept 5 bases outside the gene matches. CDR1 is MNHEY, CDR2 SVGAGI, per germline. This CDR3 region has 13 residues. CDR3 amino acids: CASRRQGGQPQHF. The CDR3 coding sequence is TGTGCCAGCAGGCGACAGGGCGGTCAGCCCCAGCATTTT.

This clone was found once. V and J are TRBV15 and TRBJ2-5; possible D gene TRBD2, 5 bases. The V gene's germline CDR1 is LNHNV and CDR2 YYDKDF (reference sequence). The CDR3 extends over 15 amino acids. The V end was cut by 2 bases, the J end by 4 bases, with 14 bases between. CDR3 in amino acids: CATSRRRGSGETQYF. Written as DNA, the CDR3 is TGTGCCACCAGCAGACGCCGGGGATCGGGAGAGACCCAGTACTTC.

This chain links TRBV7-9 with TRBJ2-1, with a weak D call TRBD2 (5 bases). The CDR3 is made up of 12 amino acids. The ends were cut back, 6 bases at V and 9 bases at J, with 12 bases in the middle. Per germline, CDR1 SEHNR and CDR2 FQNEAQ (reference sequence). The CDR3 is CASSPLGSEQFF. CDR3 DNA: TGTGCCAGCAGTCCGTTGGGGAGTGAGCAGTTCTTC.

This chain links TRBV2 with TRBJ2-7, with TRBD1 as a possible D gene (6 bases). CDR1 and CDR2 (germline): SNHLY, FYNNEI. This CDR3 comprises 13 residues. The V gene lost 5 bases and the J gene lost 6 bases, with 14 bases spanning the gap. The CDR3 here is CASSNRELGEQYF. Written as DNA, the CDR3 is TGTGCCAGCAGTAACAGGGAGTTGGGCGAGCAGTACTTC. Using reference TRBV2 and TRBJ2-7 for the parts outside the CDR3, the full variable domain is EPEVTQTPSHQVTQMGQEVILRCVPISNHLYFYWYRQILGQKVEFLVSFYNNEISEKSEIFDDQFSVERPDGSNFTLKIRSTKLEDSAMYFCASSNRELGEQYFGPGTRLTVT.

This clone was observed a handful of times. J is TRBJ2-5 and V is TRBV27; D may be TRBD1 (6 bases). The ends were cut back, 6 bases at V and 4 bases at J, with 18 bases in the middle. CDR1 and CDR2 (germline): MNHEY, SMNVEV (reference sequence). The CDR3 consists of 15 residues. The CDR3 bases are TGTGCCAGCAGACCCGCTGGGGGCGCGGGAGAGACCCAGTACTTC. As protein: CASRPAGGAGETQYF.